The clone carrying this TCR beta chain has more than one count but fewer than ten. The data derive from a study of T cells in Graves' hyperthyroidism and ophthalmopathy. The germline V gene has CDR1 SGHNT and CDR2 YENEEA. There are 16 residues in the CDR3. Germline trimming cut 1 base from V and 6 bases from J; bases unmatched to any gene: 7. From RNA transcripts, TCR beta CDR3 regions were amplified. The study used the HTBI primer set for a first-round RT-PCR of the TCR CDR3. TCRdb re-called the multiplex PCR reads through MiXCR, storing one row per CDR3 protein. The sample records about half a million distinct CDR3 sequences, around 22% being singletons.

The chain joins TRBV11-3 to TRBJ2-2, with 8 bases that match TRBD2. The receptor was derived from a woman aged 25 to 39 with Graves' ophthalmopathy. The sequenced sample consisted of blood. The CDR3 loop is CASSLGGTSIAGELFF. CDR3 DNA sequence: TGTGCCAGCAGCTTAGGGGGGACTAGTATCGCCGGGGAGCTGTTTTTT.